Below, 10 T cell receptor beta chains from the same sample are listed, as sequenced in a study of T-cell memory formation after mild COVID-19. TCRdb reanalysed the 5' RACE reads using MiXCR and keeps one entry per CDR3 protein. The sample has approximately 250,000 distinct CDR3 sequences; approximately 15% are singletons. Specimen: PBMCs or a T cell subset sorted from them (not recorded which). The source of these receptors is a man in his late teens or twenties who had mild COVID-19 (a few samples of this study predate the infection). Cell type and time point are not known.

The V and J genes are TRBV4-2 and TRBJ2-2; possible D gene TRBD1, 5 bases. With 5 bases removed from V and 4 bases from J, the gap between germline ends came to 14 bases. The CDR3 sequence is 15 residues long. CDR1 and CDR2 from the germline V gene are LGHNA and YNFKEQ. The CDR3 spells CASSSQAQATGELFF. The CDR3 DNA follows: TGTGCCAGCAGCTCCCAGGCACAGGCCACCGGGGAGCTGTTTTTT.

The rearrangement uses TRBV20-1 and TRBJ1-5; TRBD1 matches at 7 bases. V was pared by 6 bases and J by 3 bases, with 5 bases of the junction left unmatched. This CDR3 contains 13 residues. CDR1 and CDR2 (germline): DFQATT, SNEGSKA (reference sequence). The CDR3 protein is CSARRGLNQPQHF. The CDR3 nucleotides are TGCAGTGCCAGGAGGGGGCTCAATCAGCCCCAGCATTTT.

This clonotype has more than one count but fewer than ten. CDR3 sequence reads: CASSQVVSSSYEQYF. The DNA for the CDR3 is TGCGCCAGCAGCCAAGTGGTATCTAGCTCCTACGAGCAGTACTTC. The chain joins TRBV4-1 to TRBJ2-7; D gene ambiguous. Germline V CDR1 and CDR2: MGHRA, YSYEKL. This CDR3 region has 15 residues. Trimming pared 1 base from V and 0 bases from J, leaving 10 bases between.

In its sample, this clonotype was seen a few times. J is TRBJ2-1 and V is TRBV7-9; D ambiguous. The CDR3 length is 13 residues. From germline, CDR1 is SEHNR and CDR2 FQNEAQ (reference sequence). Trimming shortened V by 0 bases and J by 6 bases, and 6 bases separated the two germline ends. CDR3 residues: CASSLARVNEQFF. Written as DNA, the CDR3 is TGTGCCAGCAGCTTAGCTAGGGTCAATGAGCAGTTCTTC.

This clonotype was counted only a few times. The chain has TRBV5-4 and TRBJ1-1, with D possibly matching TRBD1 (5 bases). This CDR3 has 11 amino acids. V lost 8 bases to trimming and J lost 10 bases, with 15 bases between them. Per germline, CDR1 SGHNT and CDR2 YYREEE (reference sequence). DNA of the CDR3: TGTGCCAGTCCCCGACAGAACACAGCTTTCTTT. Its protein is CASPRQNTAFF.

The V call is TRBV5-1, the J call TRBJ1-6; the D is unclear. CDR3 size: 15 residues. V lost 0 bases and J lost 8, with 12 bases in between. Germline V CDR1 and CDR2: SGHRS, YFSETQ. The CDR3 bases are TGCGCCAGCAGCTTGGCCCTGGGGAAGTATTCACCCCTCCACTTT. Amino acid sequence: CASSLALGKYSPLHF.

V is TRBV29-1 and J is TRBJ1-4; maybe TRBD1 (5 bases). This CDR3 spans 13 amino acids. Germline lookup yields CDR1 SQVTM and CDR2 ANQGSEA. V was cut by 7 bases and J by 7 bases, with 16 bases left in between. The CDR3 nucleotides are TGCAGCGCGGGTGGGGGAGGCGGTGAAAAACTGTTTTTT. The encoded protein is CSAGGGGGEKLFF.

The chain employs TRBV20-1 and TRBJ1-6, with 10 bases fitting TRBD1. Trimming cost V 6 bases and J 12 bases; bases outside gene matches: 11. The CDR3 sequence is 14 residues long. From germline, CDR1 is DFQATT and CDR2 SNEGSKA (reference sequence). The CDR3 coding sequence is TGCAGTGCCACCGACAGGGGGCAGGGACGACCCCTCCACTTT. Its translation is CSATDRGQGRPLHF.

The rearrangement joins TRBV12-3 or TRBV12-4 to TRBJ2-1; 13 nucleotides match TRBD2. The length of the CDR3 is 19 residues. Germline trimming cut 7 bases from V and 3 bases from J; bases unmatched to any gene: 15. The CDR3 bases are TGTGCCAGCACCTTAGGGCCCACTAGCGGGGGGGCCTTCTACAATGAGCAGTTCTTC. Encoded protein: CASTLGPTSGGAFYNEQFF.

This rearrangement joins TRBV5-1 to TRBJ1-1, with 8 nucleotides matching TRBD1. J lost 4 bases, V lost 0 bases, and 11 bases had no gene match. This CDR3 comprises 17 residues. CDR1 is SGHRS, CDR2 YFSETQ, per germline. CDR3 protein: CASSLATKLQGGTEAFF. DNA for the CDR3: TGCGCCAGCAGCTTGGCCACTAAGTTACAGGGGGGCACTGAAGCTTTCTTT.